This entry lists 8 T cell receptor beta chains sequenced from one sample in a study of OX40 agonist ivuxolimab in advanced cancers. Sequencing was performed with immunoSEQ multiplex PCR; in TCRdb, only in-frame clones are kept and a portion is missing. The sample consists of about 64,000 clones, over 75% of them appearing once. The sample was CD4+ or CD8+ T cells sorted from blood, taken in a trial of the OX40 agonist ivuxolimab. All receptors derive from an adult with an advanced solid tumor such as melanoma, head and neck, liver or kidney cancer.

This chain uses TRBV7-3 with TRBJ2-1; the D gene could be TRBD1 or TRBD2 (6 bases each). The CDR3 runs to 15 residues. Germline V gene lookup returns CDR1 SGHTA and CDR2 FQGTGA. V was cut by 4 bases and J by 0 bases, with 10 bases left in between. CDR3 DNA: TGTGCCAGCAGCTCCAGGGGAGGCTCCTACAATGAGCAGTTCTTC. This encodes CASSSRGGSYNEQFF.

The chain recombines TRBV19 with TRBJ1-1; TRBD1 might be the D (6 bases). CDR1 and CDR2 from the germline V gene are LNHDA and SQIVND (reference sequence). This CDR3 contains 15 residues. V lost 2 bases and J lost 4, with 14 bases in between. For the CDR3, the DNA is TGTGCCAGTAGTATAAGGAGGAACAGGGCCACTGAAGCTTTCTTT. The encoded protein is CASSIRRNRATEAFF.

Notes on this clone: The identical CDR3 is also encoded by other nucleotide sequences in the sample. The CDR3 loop is CASSYSILGSSYEQYF. The CDR3 bases are TGTGCCAGCAGTTACTCGATATTGGGAAGCTCCTACGAGCAGTACTTC. The chain joins TRBV6-5 to TRBJ2-7; no clear D. With 0 bases removed from V and 0 bases from J, the gap between germline ends came to 12 bases. CDR3 size: 16 residues. Germline V gene data show CDR1 as MNHEY and CDR2 as SVGAGI.

This chain joins TRBV27 and TRBJ2-7; D gene unclear. Germline lookup yields CDR1 MNHEY and CDR2 SMNVEV (reference sequence). Trimming removed 3 bases at V and 0 bases at J, with 0 bases between. There are 11 residues in the CDR3. Written as DNA, the CDR3 is TGTGCCAGCAGTTTCTCCTACGAGCAGTACTTC. Translation: CASSFSYEQYF.

DNA for the CDR3: TGTGCCACCCGTGCGGGACAGGGAGTACTGAAGGCTTTCTTT. Translating gives CATRAGQGVLKAFF. The J gene is TRBJ1-1, the V gene TRBV19; 9 nucleotides match TRBD1. This CDR3 spans 14 amino acids. Trimming removed 10 bases from V and 11 bases from J; junction bases left unmatched: 17. CDR1 LNHDA and CDR2 SQIVND come from the germline V gene (reference sequence).

The DNA for the CDR3 is TGTGCCAGCAGTTTAGGGTGGTACAATGAGCAGTTCTTC. Translating it yields CASSLGWYNEQFF. The chain combines TRBV27 with TRBJ2-1; no firm D call. The CDR3 sequence is 13 residues long. Trimming left V 2 bases short and J 4 bases short, with 6 bases between. Germline V gives CDR1 MNHEY, CDR2 SMNVEV (reference sequence).

CDR3 sequence reads: CASSIRRFGETQYF. CDR3 sequence (DNA): TGTGCCAGCAGTATCAGGAGGTTCGGAGAGACCCAGTACTTC. The rearrangement uses TRBV27 and TRBJ2-5; TRBD2 might be the D (5 bases). This CDR3 is built from 14 residues. The germline V gene encodes CDR1 MNHEY and CDR2 SMNVEV (reference sequence). V gave up 5 bases and J gave up 4 bases, with 14 bases separating them.

The chain carries TRBV9 and TRBJ2-1; D gene unclear. The CDR3 has 13 amino acids. V was trimmed by 3 bases and J by 7 bases, leaving 11 bases between them. In germline, CDR1 is SGDLS, CDR2 YYNGEE. The CDR3 protein is CASSAPPSNEQFF. As DNA, the CDR3 is TGTGCCAGCAGCGCCCCCCCCAGTAATGAGCAGTTCTTC.